Below are 14 T cell receptor beta chains sequenced from a single sample in a study of blood T cell repertoires in COVID-19. Only in-frame clones appear in the TCRdb table, and some are missing; sequencing was by immunoSEQ multiplex PCR. Counted here are a few hundred thousand clones, roughly 88% occurring once; the ten biggest clones make up approximately 2%. Input material: PBMCs or T cells enriched from blood (not recorded which). These receptors all come from a woman aged 45-65 years who had recovered from COVID-19.

About this clone: Other DNA sequences of this sample code for an identical CDR3. The V and J genes are TRBV27 and TRBJ2-3; D is undetermined. The CDR3 runs to 11 residues. Looked up from germline, CDR1 is MNHEY and CDR2 is SMNVEV (reference sequence). Between the trimmed V and J ends, which lost 3 bases and 6 bases, there was a span of 4 bases. In nucleotides, the CDR3 is TGTGCCAGCAGTTTGAGGGATACGCAGTATTTT. This codes for CASSLRDTQYF.

This clone was found once. The chain uses TRBV6-1 and TRBJ1-1; D remains ambiguous. The CDR3 spans 13 residues. Germline V gene data show CDR1 as MNHNS and CDR2 as SASEGT. V was cut by 0 bases and J by 5 bases, with 7 bases left in between. The CDR3 protein is CASSEALLTEAFF. DNA of the CDR3: TGTGCCAGCAGTGAAGCCCTCTTAACTGAAGCTTTCTTT.

V usage is TRBV5-1 and J usage is TRBJ2-1; 7 bases line up with TRBD1. Germline CDR1 reads SGHRS; CDR2 reads YFSETQ. The ends lost 0 bases at V and 6 bases at J; junction bases unmatched: 0. The CDR3 consists of 13 residues. Here the CDR3 DNA reads TGCGCCAGCAGCTTGGACAGGGGCAATGAGCAGTTCTTC. It codes for CASSLDRGNEQFF.

The V gene is TRBV4-2, the J gene TRBJ1-1; D unresolved. The CDR3 covers 15 residues. Trimming removed 0 bases at V and 2 bases at J, with 10 bases between. Germline CDR1 LGHNA, CDR2 YNFKEQ. CDR3 sequence: CASSQDAGPNTEAFF. CDR3 nucleotides: TGTGCCAGCAGCCAAGATGCGGGCCCTAACACTGAAGCTTTCTTT.

The chain joins TRBV5-1 to TRBJ2-7, with TRBD2 matching 8 bases. This CDR3 is 14 amino acids long. The germline V gene has CDR1 SGHRS and CDR2 YFSETQ. The V segment lost 3 bases and the J segment 0 bases; nucleotides outside the gene matches: 2. CDR3 nucleotide sequence: TGCGCCAGCAGCTCGGGAGGGTCCTCCTACGAGCAGTACTTC. Translating gives CASSSGGSSYEQYF.

The rearrangement joins TRBV18 to TRBJ2-1; D gene unclear. Trimming took 6 bases from V and 0 from J, leaving 9 bases between them. The germline CDR1 and CDR2 sequences are KGHSH and LQKENI. The CDR3 has 14 amino acids. The CDR3 is CASSLSFSYNEQFF. CDR3 bases: TGTGCCAGCTCCCTTAGTTTCTCCTACAATGAGCAGTTCTTC.

The chain combines TRBV18 with TRBJ2-3; a weak D match, TRBD2 (5 bases). This CDR3 spans 13 amino acids. The germline CDR1 and CDR2 sequences are KGHSH and LQKENI. Trimming shortened V by 8 bases and J by 5 bases, and 14 bases separated the two germline ends. DNA for the CDR3: TGTGCCAGCCCTCAGACTATTTTAGATACGCAGTATTTT. Protein product: CASPQTILDTQYF.

This clone came up once. This chain connects TRBV7-9 to TRBJ1-2; D is uncertain. Germline V gene data show CDR1 as SEHNR and CDR2 as FQNEAQ (reference sequence). Trimming removed 1 base from V and 2 bases from J, with 11 bases in between. The CDR3 has 15 residues. The CDR3 DNA is TGTGCCAGCAGCTTAGGAGGCGTCAGCAACTATGGCTACACCTTC. Its translation: CASSLGGVSNYGYTF.

The chain joins TRBV6-5 to TRBJ1-2, with D possibly being TRBD1 (5 bases). Germline loops: CDR1 MNHEY, CDR2 SVGAGI. The CDR3 totals 14 residues. The V gene lost 4 bases and the J gene lost 4 bases, with 13 bases spanning the gap. The CDR3 DNA follows: TGTGCCAGCAGTTTTGACTGGGGGGGCTATGGCTACACCTTC. This translates into CASSFDWGGYGYTF.

This clone was seen only once. V gene TRBV10-3 combines with J gene TRBJ1-1, with D possibly being TRBD1 (6 bases). The V gene's germline CDR1 is ENHRY and CDR2 SYGVKD. Trimming removed 6 bases from V and 4 bases from J, with 12 bases in between. The CDR3 has 13 residues. The CDR3 DNA is TGTGCCATCAGGGTACAGGGCAGCACTGAAGCTTTCTTT. Translating gives CAIRVQGSTEAFF.

V gene TRBV20-1 combines with J gene TRBJ1-2; D is unresolved. V lost 3 bases and J 2 bases, leaving 10 bases between the germline ends. The CDR3 spans 13 residues. Germline CDR1 is DFQATT and CDR2 is SNEGSKA (reference sequence). CDR3 region: CSASDSPNYGYTF. The CDR3 nucleotides are TGCAGTGCTAGTGACTCCCCGAACTATGGCTACACCTTC.

V and J are TRBV3-1 (or the pseudogene TRBV3-2) and TRBJ2-1; a weak D match, TRBD1 (5 bases). The germline gives CDR1 LGHDT, CDR2 YNNKEL (reference sequence). Trimming shortened V by 2 bases and J by 4 bases, and 9 bases separated the two germline ends. CDR3 size: 14 residues. CDR3 protein: CASSQRTPYNEQFF. Here the CDR3 DNA reads TGTGCCAGCAGCCAACGGACACCATACAATGAGCAGTTCTTC.

This clone was seen once. The chain couples TRBV7-9 to TRBJ2-2; D unresolved. Germline V lookup: CDR1 SEHNR, CDR2 FQNEAQ (reference sequence). V was shortened by 5 bases and J by 3 bases, with 13 bases between the two germline ends. The CDR3 covers 15 residues. The DNA of the CDR3 is TGTGCCAGCAGCCCTGAGGTCCCGTACACCGGGGAGCTGTTTTTT. Amino acids: CASSPEVPYTGELFF.

The rearrangement links TRBV28 to TRBJ2-4; TRBD2 might be the D (6 bases). The CDR3 has 15 residues. Trimming removed 7 bases at V and 3 bases at J, with 16 bases between. The germline V gene encodes CDR1 MDHEN and CDR2 SYDVKM. The CDR3 region has the DNA TGTGCCAGCACCTCGGACGGGCGGGACAAAAACATTCAGTACTTC. Protein sequence: CASTSDGRDKNIQYF.